Listed below are T cell receptor beta chains from one sample, sequenced in a study of blood T cell repertoires in COVID-19. The data were produced by immunoSEQ multiplex PCR, yet TCRdb's version contains in-frame clones alone and is incomplete. The repertoire includes about 160,000 clones, 70% to 90% of them detected once, and more than 0.85% sits in the top ten. The sequencing input was peripheral blood. The receptors shown here come from a man aged 35 to 55 with acute or convalescent COVID-19. CDR3s include the opening cysteine and the closing phenylalanine or tryptophan. D genes are given only for firm matches. Size is omitted from some rows. Given values are once, few, many or a class for expanded clones.

v_gene: TRBV10-3; len: 15; j_gene: TRBJ1-4; abundance: -; d_gene: -; CDR3aa: CAISESRGANEKLFF; CDR3nt: TGTGCCATCAGTGAAAGTCGGGGGGCTAATGAAAAACTGTTTTTT
v_gene: TRBV30; len: 13; j_gene: TRBJ1-4; abundance: -; d_gene: -; CDR3aa: CAWRNGFNEKLFF; CDR3nt: TGTGCCTGGAGAAACGGGTTTAATGAAAAACTGTTTTTT
v_gene: TRBV30; len: 15; j_gene: TRBJ2-3; abundance: -; d_gene: TRBD1; CDR3aa: CAWSDRGGWTDTQYF; CDR3nt: TGTGCCTGGTCGGACAGGGGGGGATGGACAGATACGCAGTATTTT
v_gene: TRBV29-1; len: 11; j_gene: TRBJ1-2; abundance: -; d_gene: -; CDR3aa: CSVDSQVGYTF; CDR3nt: TGCAGCGTCGACAGCCAGGTTGGCTACACCTTC
v_gene: TRBV30; len: 13; j_gene: TRBJ2-3; abundance: -; d_gene: TRBD2; CDR3aa: CAFDREGTDTQYF; CDR3nt: TGTGCCTTTGACCGGGAGGGCACAGATACGCAGTATTTT
v_gene: TRBV5-1; len: 12; j_gene: TRBJ1-2; abundance: -; d_gene: -; CDR3aa: CASSSTMAGYTF; CDR3nt: TGCGCCAGCAGCTCCACCATGGCCGGCTACACCTTC
v_gene: TRBV7-2; len: 17; j_gene: TRBJ1-2; abundance: -; d_gene: -; CDR3aa: CASSLREGPAGNYGYTF; CDR3nt: TGTGCCAGCAGCTTAAGGGAGGGGCCGGCGGGTAACTATGGCTACACCTTC
v_gene: TRBV15; len: 15; j_gene: TRBJ2-7; abundance: -; d_gene: TRBD2; CDR3aa: CATSSGTSGTYEQYF; CDR3nt: TGTGCCACCAGCAGCGGGACTAGCGGAACCTACGAGCAGTACTTC
v_gene: TRBV5-8; len: 15; j_gene: TRBJ2-1; abundance: -; d_gene: -; CDR3aa: CASSLGLAAYNEQFF; CDR3nt: TGTGCCAGCAGCTTGGGGCTAGCCGCCTACAATGAGCAGTTCTTC
v_gene: TRBV11-2; len: 14; j_gene: TRBJ1-5; abundance: -; d_gene: TRBD1; CDR3aa: CASSLGQGNQPQHF; CDR3nt: TGTGCCAGCAGCTTGGGACAGGGCAATCAGCCCCAGCATTTT
v_gene: TRBV7-2; len: 17; j_gene: TRBJ1-5; abundance: -; d_gene: TRBD1; CDR3aa: CASSAGQGRSSNQPQHF; CDR3nt: TGTGCCAGCAGCGCAGGACAGGGGAGATCGAGCAATCAGCCCCAGCATTTT
v_gene: TRBV29-1; len: 15; j_gene: TRBJ2-3; abundance: -; d_gene: TRBD1; CDR3aa: CSVNRDRGPADTQYF; CDR3nt: TGCAGCGTGAACCGGGACAGGGGGCCGGCAGATACGCAGTATTTT
v_gene: TRBV7-8; len: 15; j_gene: TRBJ2-3; abundance: -; d_gene: TRBD2; CDR3aa: CASSFLAGITDTQYF; CDR3nt: TGTGCCAGCAGCTTTCTAGCGGGGATCACAGATACGCAGTATTTT
v_gene: TRBV7-3; len: 14; j_gene: TRBJ1-1; abundance: once; d_gene: -; CDR3aa: CASSLGGVNTEAFF; CDR3nt: TGTGCCAGCAGCTTAGGCGGGGTTAACACTGAAGCTTTCTTT
v_gene: TRBV7-2; len: 14; j_gene: TRBJ1-4; abundance: -; d_gene: -; CDR3aa: CASNQGRTNEKLFF; CDR3nt: TGTGCCAGCAACCAGGGGAGAACTAATGAAAAACTGTTTTTT
v_gene: TRBV14; len: 14; j_gene: TRBJ2-7; abundance: once; d_gene: -; CDR3aa: CASSPRDTYYEQYF; CDR3nt: TGTGCCAGCAGCCCCCGGGACACCTACTACGAGCAGTACTTC
v_gene: TRBV6-6; len: 14; j_gene: TRBJ1-1; abundance: -; d_gene: TRBD1; CDR3aa: CASIPGTGNTEAFF; CDR3nt: TGTGCCAGCATTCCAGGGACAGGGAACACTGAAGCTTTCTTT
v_gene: TRBV7-2; len: 15; j_gene: TRBJ1-5; abundance: -; d_gene: TRBD1; CDR3aa: CASSLGPGGSQPQHF; CDR3nt: TGTGCCAGCAGTTTAGGGCCAGGGGGTAGTCAGCCCCAGCATTTT
v_gene: TRBV30; len: 13; j_gene: TRBJ2-4; abundance: -; d_gene: -; CDR3aa: CAWSVQGQNIQYF; CDR3nt: TGTGCCTGGAGTGTTCAGGGTCAAAACATTCAGTACTTC
v_gene: TRBV7-9; len: 14; j_gene: TRBJ2-2; abundance: -; d_gene: -; CDR3aa: CASSSTGNAGELFF; CDR3nt: TGTGCCAGCAGCTCCACAGGGAACGCCGGGGAGCTGTTTTTT
v_gene: TRBV4-1; len: 16; j_gene: TRBJ1-5; abundance: few; d_gene: TRBD1; CDR3aa: CASSQGRGLRNQPQHF; CDR3nt: TGCGCCAGCAGCCAGGGCAGGGGGCTCCGCAATCAGCCCCAGCATTTT
v_gene: TRBV15; len: 17; j_gene: TRBJ1-1; abundance: -; d_gene: -; CDR3aa: CATSRDRMRGGNTEAFF; CDR3nt: TGTGCCACCAGCAGAGATCGGATGAGAGGGGGAAACACTGAAGCTTTCTTT
v_gene: TRBV18; len: 14; j_gene: TRBJ2-5; abundance: -; d_gene: -; CDR3aa: CASSPPAVQETQYF; CDR3nt: TGTGCCAGCTCACCACCGGCAGTCCAAGAGACCCAGTACTTC
v_gene: TRBV5-1; len: 14; j_gene: TRBJ2-7; abundance: -; d_gene: -; CDR3aa: CASSRRAETYEQYF; CDR3nt: TGCGCCAGCAGTAGGCGGGCTGAAACCTACGAGCAGTACTTC
v_gene: TRBV30; len: 13; j_gene: TRBJ2-7; abundance: -; d_gene: TRBD1; CDR3aa: CAWTRGGGYEQYF; CDR3nt: TGTGCCTGGACCCGAGGGGGCGGGTACGAGCAGTACTTC
v_gene: TRBV10-3; len: 13; j_gene: TRBJ2-7; abundance: -; d_gene: -; CDR3aa: CAISGGQALEQYF; CDR3nt: TGTGCCATCAGCGGGGGGCAGGCCCTTGAGCAGTACTTC
v_gene: TRBV15; len: 16; j_gene: TRBJ1-2; abundance: -; d_gene: TRBD1; CDR3aa: CATSRDQVTGSYGYTF; CDR3nt: TGTGCCACCAGCAGAGATCAGGTGACAGGGAGCTATGGCTACACCTTC
v_gene: TRBV5-6; len: 15; j_gene: TRBJ1-2; abundance: -; d_gene: TRBD1; CDR3aa: CASSALGDREYGYTF; CDR3nt: TGTGCCAGCAGCGCGTTGGGGGACAGGGAATATGGCTACACCTTC
v_gene: TRBV30; len: 15; j_gene: TRBJ1-4; abundance: -; d_gene: -; CDR3aa: CAWREGFATNEKLFF; CDR3nt: TGTGCCTGGAGGGAGGGGTTTGCAACTAATGAAAAACTGTTTTTT
v_gene: TRBV6-5; len: 15; j_gene: TRBJ1-2; abundance: -; d_gene: -; CDR3aa: CASSYSRTRDYGYTF; CDR3nt: TGTGCCAGCAGTTACTCACGGACCAGGGACTATGGCTACACCTTC
v_gene: TRBV29-1; len: 17; j_gene: TRBJ2-7; abundance: -; d_gene: TRBD1; CDR3aa: CSVRVFGTGGFSHEQYF; CDR3nt: TGCAGCGTCCGCGTCTTCGGGACAGGGGGTTTCTCCCACGAGCAGTACTTC